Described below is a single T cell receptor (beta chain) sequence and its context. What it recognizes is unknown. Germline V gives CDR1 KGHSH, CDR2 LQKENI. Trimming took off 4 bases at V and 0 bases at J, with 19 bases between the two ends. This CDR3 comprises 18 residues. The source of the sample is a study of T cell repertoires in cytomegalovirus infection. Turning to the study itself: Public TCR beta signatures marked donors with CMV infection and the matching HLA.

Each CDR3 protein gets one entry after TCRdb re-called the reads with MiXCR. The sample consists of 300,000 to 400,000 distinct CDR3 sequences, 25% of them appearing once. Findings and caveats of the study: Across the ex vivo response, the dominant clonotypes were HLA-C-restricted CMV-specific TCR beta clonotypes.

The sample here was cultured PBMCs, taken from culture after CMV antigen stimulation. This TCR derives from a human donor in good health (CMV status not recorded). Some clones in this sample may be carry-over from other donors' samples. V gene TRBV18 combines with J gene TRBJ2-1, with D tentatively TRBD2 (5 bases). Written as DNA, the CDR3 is TGTGCCAGCTCACAGGCTTCTTTCGGGGAGAGCTCCTACAATGAGCAGTTCTTC. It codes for CASSQASFGESSYNEQFF. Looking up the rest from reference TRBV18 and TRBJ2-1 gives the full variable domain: NAGVMQNPRHLVRRRGQEARLRCSPMKGHSHVYWYRQLPEEGLKFMVYLQKENIIDESGMPKERFSAEFPKEGPSILRIQQVVRGDSAAYFCASSQASFGESSYNEQFFGPGTRLTVL.